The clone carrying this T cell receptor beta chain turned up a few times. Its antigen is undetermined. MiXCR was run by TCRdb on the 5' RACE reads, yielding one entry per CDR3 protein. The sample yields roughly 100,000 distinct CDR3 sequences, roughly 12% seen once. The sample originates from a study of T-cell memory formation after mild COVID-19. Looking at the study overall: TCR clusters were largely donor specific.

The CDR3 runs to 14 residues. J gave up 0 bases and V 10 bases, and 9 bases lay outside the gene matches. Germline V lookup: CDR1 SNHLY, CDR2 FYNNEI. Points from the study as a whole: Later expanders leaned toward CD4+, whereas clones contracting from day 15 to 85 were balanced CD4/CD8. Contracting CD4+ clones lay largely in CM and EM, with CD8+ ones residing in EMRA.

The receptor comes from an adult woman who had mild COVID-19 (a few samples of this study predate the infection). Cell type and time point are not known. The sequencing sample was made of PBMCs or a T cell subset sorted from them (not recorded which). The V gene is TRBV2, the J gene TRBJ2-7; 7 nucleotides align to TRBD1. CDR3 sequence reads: CATKRGPTSYEQYF. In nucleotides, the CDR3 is TGTGCCACCAAAAGGGGGCCAACCTCCTACGAGCAGTACTTC.